A single T cell receptor beta chain is shown here with its context. This sample was included in a study of cytomegalovirus exposure and HLA in healthy donors. The PCR had 60 Vbeta and 13 Jbeta primers. Clones were sequenced by immunoSEQ multiplex PCR, and TCRdb holds only the in-frame ones, with some missing. The data show about 190,000 clones, with roughly 76% seen just once and roughly 6.7% held by the top ten. Input material: PBMCs. This TCR derives from a man aged 35-49 years in good health and CMV-seropositive.

The CDR3 region has the DNA TGTGCTAGTGGTCCCACGCGGAAGGATTCAGGCAATCAGCCCCAGCATTTT. Amino acids: CASGPTRKDSGNQPQHF. This sequence joins TRBV12-5 and TRBJ1-5; no definite D call. V dropped 5 bases and J dropped 2 bases, with 19 bases sitting between them. There are 17 residues in the CDR3. The germline V gene encodes CDR1 LGHNT and CDR2 FRNRAP.